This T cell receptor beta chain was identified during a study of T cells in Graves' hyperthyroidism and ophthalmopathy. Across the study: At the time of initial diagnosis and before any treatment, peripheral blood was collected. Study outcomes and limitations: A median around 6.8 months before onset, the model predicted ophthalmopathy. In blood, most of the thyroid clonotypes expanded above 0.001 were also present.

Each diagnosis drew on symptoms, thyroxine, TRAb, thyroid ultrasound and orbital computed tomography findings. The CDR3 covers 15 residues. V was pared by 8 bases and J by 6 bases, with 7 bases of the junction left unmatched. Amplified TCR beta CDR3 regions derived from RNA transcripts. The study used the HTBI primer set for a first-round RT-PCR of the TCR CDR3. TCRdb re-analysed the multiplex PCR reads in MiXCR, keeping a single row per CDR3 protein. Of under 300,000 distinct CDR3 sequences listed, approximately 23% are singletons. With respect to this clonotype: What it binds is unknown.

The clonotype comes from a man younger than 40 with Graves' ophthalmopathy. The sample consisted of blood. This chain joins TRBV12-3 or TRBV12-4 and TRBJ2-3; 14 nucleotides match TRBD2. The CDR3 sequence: CASYPGTSGSDTQYF. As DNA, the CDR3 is TGTGCCAGCTATCCCGGGACTAGCGGGAGCGATACGCAGTATTTT.